The 8 T cell receptor beta chains below were found in one sample sequenced in a study of blood T cell repertoires in COVID-19. Assay: immunoSEQ multiplex PCR; the TCRdb copy retains only in-frame clones and omits some. The data contain some 87,000 clones, 85% to 95% of them singletons. The material sequenced was peripheral blood. These receptor sequences come from a woman aged 60-75 years with active COVID-19.

V and J are TRBV11-2 and TRBJ2-7, with TRBD2 matching 11 bases. The germline CDR1 and CDR2 sequences are SGHAT and FQNNGV. J gave up 7 bases and V 5 bases, and 13 bases lay outside the gene matches. The length of the CDR3 is 16 residues. In nucleotides, the CDR3 is TGTGCCAGCAGCGGGATTGCCGTAGCGGGAGGGGGTGAGCAGTACTTC. Protein sequence: CASSGIAVAGGGEQYF.

This chain uses TRBV5-1 with TRBJ1-2, with D perhaps matching TRBD1 (5 bases). Germline V gene lookup returns CDR1 SGHRS and CDR2 YFSETQ. The CDR3 contains 13 residues. With 4 bases removed from V and 3 bases from J, the gap between germline ends came to 10 bases. Here the CDR3 reads CASSLGRDYGYTF. As DNA, the CDR3 is TGCGCCAGCAGCCTGGGGCGGGACTATGGCTACACCTTC.

This sequence joins TRBV18 and TRBJ1-1; tentatively, D is TRBD1 (6 bases). The germline V gene has CDR1 KGHSH and CDR2 LQKENI. The CDR3 covers 14 residues. V was pared by 3 bases and J by 1 base, with 9 bases between. CDR3 loop: CASSPDRRNTEAFF. The CDR3 DNA sequence: TGTGCCAGCTCACCGGACAGAAGGAACACTGAAGCTTTCTTT.

The chain links TRBV5-1 to TRBJ2-2; a possible D gene is TRBD2 (5 bases). The CDR3 runs to 13 residues. CDR1 and CDR2 from the germline V gene are SGHRS and YFSETQ. The V end lost 7 bases, the J end lost 6 bases, and 13 bases lay between the germline ends. The CDR3, as DNA: TGCGCCAGCGGGCCGGGGAGCCCCGGGGAGCTGTTTTTT. Translation gives CASGPGSPGELFF.

This chain joins TRBV19 and TRBJ1-2, with D unclear. V was pared by 7 bases and J by 0 bases, with 15 bases between. This CDR3 has 15 amino acids. CDR1 is LNHDA, CDR2 SQIVND, per germline (reference sequence). CDR3 protein: CASTNDIYSNYGYTF. The CDR3 DNA follows: TGTGCCAGTACCAATGACATTTACTCTAACTATGGCTACACCTTC.

The chain uses TRBV11-2 and TRBJ1-3, with D unresolved. Trimming shortened V by 4 bases and J by 8 bases, and 9 bases separated the two germline ends. This CDR3 is built from 12 residues. CDR1 is SGHAT, CDR2 FQNNGV, per germline. The CDR3 sequence: CASSSRGDTIYF. CDR3 DNA: TGTGCCAGCAGCTCTCGAGGTGACACCATATATTTT.

DNA for the CDR3: TGTGCCAGCAGTCTAGGACAGGGGGATAACTATGGCTACACCTTC. Its translation: CASSLGQGDNYGYTF. The genes are TRBV7-8 and TRBJ1-2; 10 bases match TRBD1. Germline V gene sequence: CDR1 SGHVS, CDR2 FQNEAQ. This CDR3 contains 15 residues. V lost 6 bases and J lost 1; bases outside the gene matches: 5.

The rearrangement uses TRBV13 and TRBJ2-7; tentatively, D is TRBD1 (5 bases). Trimming stripped 0 bases from V and 2 bases from J, with 8 bases between. Germline V gives CDR1 PRHDT, CDR2 FYEKMQ (reference sequence). This CDR3 is 14 amino acids long. This chain's CDR3 is CASSLGGRAYEQYF. The CDR3 coding sequence is TGTGCCAGCAGCTTAGGGGGCAGGGCCTACGAGCAGTACTTC.